This entry features one TCR beta chain sequence. What this receptor recognizes is not known. No base quality information exists; no much larger clone differs at one position. This sample was taken from a study of blood T cell repertoires in COVID-19 (TCRdb year 2020). Describing the broader study: Samples from collaborators originated in the United States, Italy and Spain and spanned both the acute and convalescent phases of COVID-19. The prospective study material was composed of cDNA or gDNA derived from T cells, B-cell-depleted T cells, or PBMCs. Subjects who had been exposed to COVID-19, were actively infected with it, or had recovered from it provided the deeply sampled blood TCRbeta repertoires that made up the dataset. The repertoires were released in a freely available public database intended as a resource for research on the immune response to SARS-CoV-2. The samples were drawn from the first 160 participants of the ongoing ImmuneRACE study and from 950 to 1,500 subjects provided by 6 global collaborators. A de-identified subject ID, COVID-19 status, age in years and sex were almost always included in the sample metadata. Where available, HLA class I and class II types were taken from metadata supplied by the sample provider and were not determined by assay-based typing.

TCRbeta CDR3 regions were amplified from genomic DNA using the immunoSEQ Assay, a bias-controlled multiplex PCR. As for how the authors treated the data: The number of nucleated cells in each sample was estimated from the amplification of reference gene primers within the assay. Sequence reads were collapsed and filtered to measure the absolute abundance of every unique TCRbeta CDR3 rearrangement. For each sample, productive Simpson clonality was calculated as the square root of Simpson's diversity index across productive rearrangements. What TCRdb holds here is the immuneACCESS table cut down to in-frame rearrangements. Part of the clones is not present; checked against another copy, under half of the missing clones reflect an unresolved V gene, and the others are unexplained. V and J calls and clone size come straight from that table; D and trimming were deduced from the DNA. The sample table lists more than 300,000 clones, more than 75% of them with a count of one. The biggest ten clones account for approximately 1.5% of the sample.

The paper as a whole reports these results and caveats: Clinical and demographic metadata were provided uncurated, with the amount varying by source and participant.

Whole blood was collected in K2EDTA tubes by collaborating institutions according to the institutions' own protocols. Collaborator samples were shipped for TCRbeta analysis as frozen whole blood, isolated PBMCs, or DNA extracted from either sample type. The cysteine opens and the phenylalanine closes a CDR3 of 15 amino acids. Only the CDR3 part of the read is kept: 45 bases, read in frame from the first base. According to the germline V gene (reference sequence), CDR1 reads SGHNT and CDR2 reads YYREEE. V is trimmed back by 5 bases and J by 0 bases, and the junction contains 3 bases that no gene match accounts for.

The origin of this receptor is a woman between 45 and 65 years old with acute or convalescent COVID-19. Rearrangement joined TRBV5-4 to TRBJ2-7, with 12 central nucleotides matching TRBD2. The specimen sequenced was peripheral blood. The CDR3 protein: CASSSGLAGSYEQYF. The nucleotides read TGTGCCAGCAGTTCGGGACTAGCGGGCTCCTACGAGCAGTACTTC.